This T cell receptor beta chain was retrieved from a study of T-cell reconstitution after alpha-beta-depleted transplantation in children. This clonotype appeared many times. Unique molecular identifiers were built into the TCRbeta library. TCRdb reanalysed the PCR reads using MiXCR and keeps one entry per CDR3 protein. Found here are a few hundred thousand distinct CDR3 sequences, about 8.8% of them singletons; the top ten hold around 5.1%. The V and J ends lost 3 bases and 5 bases, in that order; junction bases with no gene match: 7. The CDR3 totals 16 residues. Per the germline V gene, CDR1 is KGHSH and CDR2 is LQKENI.

The rearrangement links TRBV18 to TRBJ2-1, with 10 bases identical to TRBD2. This TCR was recovered from a human donor who donated a stem cell graft to a child with SCID. The sequenced sample was PBMCs from the stem cell graft donor, obtained from the stem cell graft. CDR3 DNA: TGTGCCAGCTCACCGGTACCAGCGGGGGGGAACAATGAGCAGTTCTTC. It yields the protein CASSPVPAGGNNEQFF.